These T cell receptor beta chains were read from a single sample in a study of blood T cell repertoires in COVID-19. Profiled with immunoSEQ multiplex PCR; TCRdb holds only in-frame clones, not every one. Here the sample spans 53,000 or so clones, about 90% being singletons. Material for sequencing was peripheral blood. These receptors were taken from a man older than 75 with acute or convalescent COVID-19. Each CDR3 is given with its conserved first and last residue. Fields, in order: CDR3 protein, CDR3 DNA, D gene, CDR3 length, clone size, V gene, J gene. D genes are given only for firm matches. Clone size appears in some rows only: once, few, many, or a class for an expanded clone.

CDR3: CASSEFDRAGSEQYF
DNA: TGTGCCAGCAGTGAATTCGACAGGGCAGGCTCCGAGCAGTACTTC
D: TRBD1
length: 15
size: -
V: TRBV25-1
J: TRBJ2-7

CDR3: CASSSGPGVLTGELFF
DNA: TGTGCCAGCAGCTCTGGTCCGGGTGTGCTGACCGGGGAGCTGTTTTTT
D: -
length: 16
size: -
V: TRBV7-8
J: TRBJ2-2

CDR3: CASSQDLNAGAPTDTQYF
DNA: TGTGCCAGCAGCCAAGACCTTAACGCAGGGGCCCCCACAGATACGCAGTATTTT
D: -
length: 18
size: few
V: TRBV3-1/TRBV3-2
J: TRBJ2-3

CDR3: CAISEGQVVAKNIQYF
DNA: TGTGCCATCAGTGAGGGGCAGGTGGTGGCCAAAAACATTCAGTACTTC
D: -
length: 16
size: -
V: TRBV10-3
J: TRBJ2-4

CDR3: CAWSVTGYEAFF
DNA: TGTGCCTGGAGTGTAACGGGATATGAAGCTTTCTTT
D: -
length: 12
size: once
V: TRBV30
J: TRBJ1-1

CDR3: CASSEGQSGYTF
DNA: TGTGCCAGCAGTGAAGGGCAGTCTGGCTACACCTTC
D: -
length: 12
size: once
V: TRBV2
J: TRBJ1-2

CDR3: CASSSRTGGGGELFF
DNA: TGTGCCAGCAGCTCCCGGACAGGGGGCGGCGGGGAGCTGTTTTTT
D: TRBD1
length: 15
size: -
V: TRBV9
J: TRBJ2-2

CDR3: CAIREGGANEQFF
DNA: TGTGCCATCAGGGAGGGGGGGGCCAATGAGCAGTTCTTC
D: -
length: 13
size: -
V: TRBV10-3
J: TRBJ2-1

CDR3: CASSAQGSPDTQYF
DNA: TGTGCCAGCAGCGCCCAGGGGTCCCCAGATACGCAGTATTTT
D: -
length: 14
size: once
V: TRBV9
J: TRBJ2-3

CDR3: CASSLKSAPRYGELFF
DNA: TGTGCCAGCAGTTTAAAGTCTGCCCCTCGGTACGGGGAGCTGTTTTTT
D: -
length: 16
size: once
V: TRBV28
J: TRBJ2-2

CDR3: CATSRDLQGEGYTF
DNA: TGTGCCACCAGCAGAGATTTACAGGGGGAGGGCTACACCTTC
D: TRBD1
length: 14
size: -
V: TRBV15
J: TRBJ1-2

CDR3: CASSLKGGQGREKLFF
DNA: TGTGCCAGCAGCTTAAAAGGCGGACAGGGGAGGGAAAAACTGTTTTTT
D: TRBD1
length: 16
size: -
V: TRBV7-2
J: TRBJ1-4

CDR3: CASSPRVAGANVLTF
DNA: TGTGCCAGCAGTCCGAGGGTGGCCGGGGCCAACGTCCTGACTTTC
D: -
length: 15
size: -
V: TRBV27
J: TRBJ2-6

CDR3: CAISDPTGFNEKLFF
DNA: TGTGCCATCAGTGACCCGACAGGTTTTAATGAAAAACTGTTTTTT
D: -
length: 15
size: -
V: TRBV10-3
J: TRBJ1-4

CDR3: CASRPRSYEQYF
DNA: TGTGCCAGCCGCCCCCGGTCCTACGAGCAGTACTTC
D: -
length: 12
size: -
V: TRBV6-5
J: TRBJ2-7

CDR3: CASSLFGRASGLSGANVLTF
DNA: TGTGCCAGCAGCTTATTTGGTAGGGCTAGCGGGCTCTCTGGGGCCAACGTCCTGACTTTC
D: TRBD2
length: 20
size: -
V: TRBV7-8
J: TRBJ2-6

CDR3: CASSEPQGAKNGYTF
DNA: TGTGCCAGCAGTGAACCACAGGGGGCGAAGAATGGCTACACCTTC
D: TRBD1
length: 15
size: -
V: TRBV2
J: TRBJ1-2

CDR3: CASSQVVGIRDSPLHF
DNA: TGTGCCAGCAGCCAAGTGGTCGGGATCAGAGATTCACCCCTCCACTTT
D: -
length: 16
size: -
V: TRBV4-2
J: TRBJ1-6

CDR3: CSVGVTGGYTF
DNA: TGCAGCGTTGGGGTGACAGGGGGCTACACCTTC
D: TRBD1
length: 11
size: -
V: TRBV29-1
J: TRBJ1-2

CDR3: CASSQGVGNQPQHF
DNA: TGTGCCAGCTCACAGGGGGTGGGCAATCAGCCCCAGCATTTT
D: -
length: 14
size: -
V: TRBV18
J: TRBJ1-5

CDR3: CASSRPDSLGDF
DNA: TGTGCCAGCAGCCGCCCCGACAGCTTAGGCGACTTC
D: -
length: 12
size: -
V: TRBV28
J: TRBJ1-2

CDR3: CASSLDSETEAFF
DNA: TGTGCCAGTAGTCTGGACAGCGAGACTGAAGCTTTCTTT
D: -
length: 13
size: once
V: TRBV19
J: TRBJ1-1